This record covers a single T cell receptor (beta chain). The antigen is unknown. Expressed TCRB transcripts were sequenced, since all the RNA that had been isolated was reverse transcribed. Data came from immunoSEQ multiplex PCR; TCRdb stores just in-frame clones and leaves some out. The sample yields approximately 150,000 clones, 8.5% to 12% seen once. This record belongs to a study of beta chain features in type 1 diabetes. The V segment lost 5 bases and the J segment 5 bases; nucleotides outside the gene matches: 10. The CDR3 is made up of 16 amino acids. Germline V gene lookup returns CDR1 KGHSH and CDR2 LQKENI. General study findings and limits: The study left unresolved whether HLA type influences TCRB rearrangement.

This TCR derives from a man in his late teens or twenties in good health. The chain employs TRBV18 and TRBJ1-5, with TRBD1 matching 9 bases. The material sequenced was naive CD4+ T cells from blood. CDR3 DNA sequence: TGTGCCAGCTCAGAGAGGGACAGGGCGGATGATCAGCCCCAGCATTTT. Its protein is CASSERDRADDQPQHF.